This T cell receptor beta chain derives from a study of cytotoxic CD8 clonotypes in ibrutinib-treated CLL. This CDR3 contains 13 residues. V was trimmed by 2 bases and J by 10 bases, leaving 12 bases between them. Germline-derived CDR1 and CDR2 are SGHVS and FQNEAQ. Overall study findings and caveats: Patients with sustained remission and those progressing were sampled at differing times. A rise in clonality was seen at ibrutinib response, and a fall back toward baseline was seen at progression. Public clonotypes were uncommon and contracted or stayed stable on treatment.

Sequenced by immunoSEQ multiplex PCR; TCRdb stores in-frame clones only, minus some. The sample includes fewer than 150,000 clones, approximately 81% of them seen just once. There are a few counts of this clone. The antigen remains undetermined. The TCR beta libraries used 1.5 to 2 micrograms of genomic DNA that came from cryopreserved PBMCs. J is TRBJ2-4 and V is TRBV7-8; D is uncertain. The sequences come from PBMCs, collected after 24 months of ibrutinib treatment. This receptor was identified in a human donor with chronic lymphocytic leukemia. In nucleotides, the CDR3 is TGTGCCAGCAGCTTACATGACCAGTCGATTCAGTACTTC. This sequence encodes CASSLHDQSIQYF.